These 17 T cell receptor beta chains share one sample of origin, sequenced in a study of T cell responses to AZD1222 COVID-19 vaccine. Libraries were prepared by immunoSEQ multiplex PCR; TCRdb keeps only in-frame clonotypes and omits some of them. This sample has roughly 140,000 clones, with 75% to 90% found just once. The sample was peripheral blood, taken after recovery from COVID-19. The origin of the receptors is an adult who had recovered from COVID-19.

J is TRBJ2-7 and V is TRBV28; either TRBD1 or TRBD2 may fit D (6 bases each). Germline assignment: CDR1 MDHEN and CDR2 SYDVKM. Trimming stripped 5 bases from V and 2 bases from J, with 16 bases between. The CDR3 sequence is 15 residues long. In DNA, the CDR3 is TGTGCCAGCAGTCCGCGGGACACCGGACCCTACGAGCAGTACTTC. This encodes CASSPRDTGPYEQYF.

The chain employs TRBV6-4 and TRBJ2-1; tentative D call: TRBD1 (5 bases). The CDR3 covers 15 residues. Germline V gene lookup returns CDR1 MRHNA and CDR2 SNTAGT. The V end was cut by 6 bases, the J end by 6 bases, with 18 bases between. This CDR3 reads CASRLGPESSNEQFF. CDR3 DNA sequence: TGTGCCAGCAGGCTGGGGCCCGAAAGTAGCAATGAGCAGTTCTTC.

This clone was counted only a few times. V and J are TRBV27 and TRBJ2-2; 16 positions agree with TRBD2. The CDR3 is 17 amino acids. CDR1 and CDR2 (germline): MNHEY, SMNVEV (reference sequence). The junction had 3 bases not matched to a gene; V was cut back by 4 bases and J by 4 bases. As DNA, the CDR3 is TGTGCCAGCAGTTGGGGACTAGCGGGGGGGAGCACCGGGGAGCTGTTTTTT. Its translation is CASSWGLAGGSTGELFF.

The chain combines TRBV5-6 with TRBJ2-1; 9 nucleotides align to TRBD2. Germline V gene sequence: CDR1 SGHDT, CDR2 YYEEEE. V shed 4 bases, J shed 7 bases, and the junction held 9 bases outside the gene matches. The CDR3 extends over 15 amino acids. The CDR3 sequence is CASSILAGTWNEQFF. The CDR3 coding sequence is TGTGCCAGCAGCATTCTAGCGGGAACTTGGAATGAGCAGTTCTTC.

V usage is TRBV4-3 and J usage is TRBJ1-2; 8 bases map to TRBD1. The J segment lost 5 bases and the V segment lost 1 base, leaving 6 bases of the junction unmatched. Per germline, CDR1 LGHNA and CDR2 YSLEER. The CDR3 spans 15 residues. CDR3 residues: CASSQADREGYGYTF. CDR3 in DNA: TGCGCCAGCAGCCAAGCGGACAGGGAGGGGTATGGCTACACCTTC.

The CDR3 loop is CASSLGLAPDTQYF. The CDR3 DNA follows: TGTGCCAGCAGCTTGGGACTAGCACCGGATACGCAGTATTTT. The rearrangement joins TRBV5-4 to TRBJ2-3, with 7 bases fitting TRBD2. The V and J ends lost 0 bases and 6 bases, in that order; junction bases with no gene match: 4. The CDR3 totals 14 residues. Germline lookup yields CDR1 SGHNT and CDR2 YYREEE (reference sequence).

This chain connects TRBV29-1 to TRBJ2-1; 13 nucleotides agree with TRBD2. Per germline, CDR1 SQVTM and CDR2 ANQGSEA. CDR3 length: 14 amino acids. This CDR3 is CRALAGGPYNEQFF. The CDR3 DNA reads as TGCAGGGCACTAGCGGGAGGGCCTTACAATGAGCAGTTCTTC.

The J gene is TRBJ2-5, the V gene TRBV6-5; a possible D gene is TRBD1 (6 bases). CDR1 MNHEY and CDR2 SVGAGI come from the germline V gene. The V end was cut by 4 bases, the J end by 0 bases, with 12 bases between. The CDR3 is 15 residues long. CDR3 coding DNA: TGTGCCAGCAGTTTACAGACAGGCGACCAAGAGACCCAGTACTTC. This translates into CASSLQTGDQETQYF.

CDR3 sequence: CASSLGGSSGGETQYF. For the CDR3, the DNA is TGTGCCAGCAGCTTAGGCGGGTCATCAGGGGGAGAGACCCAGTACTTC. V usage is TRBV7-9 and J usage is TRBJ2-5; 7 bases match TRBD1. Germline values: CDR1 SEHNR, CDR2 FQNEAQ (reference sequence). This CDR3 comprises 16 residues. The J segment lost 4 bases and the V segment lost 1 base, leaving 9 bases of the junction unmatched. Drawing the rest from reference TRBV7-9 and TRBJ2-5, the complete variable domain is DTGVSQNPRHKITKRGQNVTFRCDPISEHNRLYWYRQTLGQGPEFLTYFQNEAQLEKSRLLSDRFSAERPKGSFSTLEIQRTEQGDSAMYLCASSLGGSSGGETQYFGPGTRLLVL.

DNA of the CDR3: TGTGCCAGCCAGCGCTCGGGGGCGAACACCGGGGAGCTGTTTTTT. Protein sequence: CASQRSGANTGELFF. V is TRBV5-6 and J is TRBJ2-2; TRBD2 might be the D (6 bases). Germline-derived CDR1 and CDR2 are SGHDT and YYEEEE. CDR3 length: 15 amino acids. Between the trimmed V and J ends, which lost 7 bases and 0 bases, there was a span of 13 bases.

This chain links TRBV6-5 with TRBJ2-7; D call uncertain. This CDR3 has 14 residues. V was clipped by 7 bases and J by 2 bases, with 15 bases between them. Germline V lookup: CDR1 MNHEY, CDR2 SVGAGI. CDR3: CASTAGTDAYEQYF. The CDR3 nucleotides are TGTGCCAGCACTGCCGGCACAGATGCCTACGAGCAGTACTTC.

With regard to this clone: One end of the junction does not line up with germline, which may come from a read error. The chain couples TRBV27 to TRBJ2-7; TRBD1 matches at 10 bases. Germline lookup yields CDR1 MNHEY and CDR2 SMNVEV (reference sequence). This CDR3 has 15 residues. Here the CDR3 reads CASSLSVPGQGMVWF. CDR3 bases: TGTGCCAGCAGTTTATCTGTCCCGGGACAGGGGATGGTTTGGTTC.

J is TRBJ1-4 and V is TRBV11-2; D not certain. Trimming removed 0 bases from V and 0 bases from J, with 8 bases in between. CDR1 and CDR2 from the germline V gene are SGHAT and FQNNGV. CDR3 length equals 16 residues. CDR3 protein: CASSLDRAATNEKLFF. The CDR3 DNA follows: TGTGCCAGCAGCTTAGATCGTGCAGCAACTAATGAAAAACTGTTTTTT.

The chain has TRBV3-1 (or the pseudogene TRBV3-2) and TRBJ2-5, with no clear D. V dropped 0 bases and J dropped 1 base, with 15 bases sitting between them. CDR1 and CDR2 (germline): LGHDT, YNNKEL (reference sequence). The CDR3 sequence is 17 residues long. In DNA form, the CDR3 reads TGTGCCAGCAGCCAAGAGGCTGAGAGGTCGGGCCAAGAGACCCAGTACTTC. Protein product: CASSQEAERSGQETQYF.

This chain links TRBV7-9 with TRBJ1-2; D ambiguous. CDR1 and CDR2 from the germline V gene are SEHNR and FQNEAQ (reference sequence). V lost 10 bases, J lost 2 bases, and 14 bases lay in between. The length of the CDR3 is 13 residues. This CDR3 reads CATTKSGNYGYTF. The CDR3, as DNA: TGTGCCACCACCAAGTCGGGGAACTATGGCTACACCTTC.

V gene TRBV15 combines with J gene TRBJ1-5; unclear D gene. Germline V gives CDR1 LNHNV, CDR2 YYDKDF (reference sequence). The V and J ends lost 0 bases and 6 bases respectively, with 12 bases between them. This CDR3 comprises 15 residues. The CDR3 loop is CATSREVVGAQPQHF. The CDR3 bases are TGTGCCACCAGCAGAGAGGTAGTTGGAGCTCAGCCCCAGCATTTT.

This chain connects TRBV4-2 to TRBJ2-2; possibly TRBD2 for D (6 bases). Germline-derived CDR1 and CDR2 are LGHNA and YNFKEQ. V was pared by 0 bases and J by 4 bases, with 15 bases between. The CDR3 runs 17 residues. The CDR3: CASSQDLRRGGTGELFF. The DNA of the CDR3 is TGTGCCAGCAGCCAAGATCTTAGAAGGGGAGGCACCGGGGAGCTGTTTTTT.